The clone carrying this T cell receptor (beta chain) showed up just a few times. This record comes from a study of T cells in Graves' hyperthyroidism and ophthalmopathy. Germline lookup yields CDR1 MNHGY and CDR2 SAAAGT. This CDR3 is built from 14 residues. The ends were cut back, 11 bases at V and 2 bases at J, with 17 bases in the middle. The source material, RNA transcripts, was used to amplify TCR beta CDR3 regions. With the HTBI primer set, the TCR CDR3 went through a first round of RT-PCR. Using its own MiXCR run on the multiplex PCR reads, TCRdb lists one record per CDR3 protein. Among around 350,000 distinct CDR3 sequences, roughly 25% were seen once, and the ten largest hold around 79%.

The chain carries TRBV6-8 and TRBJ2-3; a weak D match, TRBD2 (5 bases). The sequenced sample consisted of blood. This TCR came from a man aged 50-60 years with Graves' hyperthyroidism. The CDR3 sequence: CAGGQTGLTDTQYF. DNA of the CDR3: TGTGCCGGAGGTCAGACTGGACTCACAGATACGCAGTATTTT.